These 10 T cell receptor beta chains share one sample of origin, sequenced in a study of T cells in Graves' hyperthyroidism and ophthalmopathy. It was RNA transcripts that yielded the amplified TCR beta CDR3 regions. A set of HTBI primers served as the primers for a first-round RT-PCR of the TCR CDR3. TCRdb processed the multiplex PCR reads anew with MiXCR; each CDR3 protein has one entry. The sample lists 500,000 to 700,000 distinct CDR3 sequences, over 15% occurring once. Sequenced input: blood. These receptors all stem from a young woman with Graves' hyperthyroidism.

This clonotype was recorded a few times. The J gene is TRBJ2-3, the V gene TRBV6-1; tentatively, D is TRBD1 or TRBD2 (5 bases each). The germline V and J ends were trimmed by 1 base and 12 bases, with 11 bases remaining between them. The CDR3 sequence is 12 residues long. Germline assignment: CDR1 MNHNS and CDR2 SASEGT. The CDR3 is CASSEGPRDQYF. The CDR3 DNA is TGTGCCAGCAGTGAAGGTCCGAGGGACCAGTATTTT.

This clonotype was detected many times. CDR3 amino acids: CASSLGTGVAEAFF. As DNA, the CDR3 is TGTGCCAGCAGCTTAGGCACAGGGGTTGCTGAAGCTTTCTTT. The chain has TRBV7-8 and TRBJ1-1; 7 bases are shared with TRBD1. CDR1 and CDR2 from the germline V gene are SGHVS and FQNEAQ. With V trimmed by 1 base and J by 6 bases, 5 bases remained unmatched. CDR3 length: 14 residues.

This clonotype was seen a few times. In DNA, the CDR3 is TGTGCCACCAGTGATACACGGGGGTACTATGGCTACACCTTC. Its protein is CATSDTRGYYGYTF. V and J are TRBV24-1 and TRBJ1-2; the D gene is possibly TRBD1 (5 bases). The CDR3 sequence is 14 residues long. Trimming removed 3 bases from V and 3 bases from J, with 10 bases in between. In germline, CDR1 is KGHDR, CDR2 SFDVKD.

V is TRBV4-2 and J is TRBJ2-1; possibly TRBD1 for D (6 bases). V gave up 3 bases and J gave up 4 bases, with 16 bases separating them. CDR3 length: 16 residues. From germline, CDR1 is LGHNA and CDR2 YNFKEQ. The CDR3 loop is CASSQDRSRGYNEQFF. The CDR3 nucleotides read TGTGCCAGCAGCCAGGATAGGTCTAGGGGGTACAATGAGCAGTTCTTC.

This clonotype came up many times. The chain carries TRBV20-1 and TRBJ2-7; 7 bases map to TRBD2. The V gene's germline CDR1 is DFQATT and CDR2 SNEGSKA (reference sequence). CDR3 length equals 17 residues. J gave up 0 bases and V 5 bases, and 16 bases lay outside the gene matches. CDR3 protein: CSASWEGGPRSSYEQYF. In DNA, the CDR3 is TGCAGTGCTTCCTGGGAGGGAGGCCCTAGGAGCTCCTACGAGCAGTACTTC.

This chain links TRBV4-3 with TRBJ1-2; no reliable D call. V dropped 3 bases and J dropped 5 bases, with 7 bases sitting between them. Germline V gene lookup returns CDR1 LGHNA and CDR2 YSLEER. The CDR3 totals 12 residues. DNA for the CDR3: TGCGCCAGCAGCCACTCTCCATATGGCTACACCTTC. Protein sequence: CASSHSPYGYTF.

The chain recombines TRBV20-1 with TRBJ1-3; a weak D match, TRBD1 (5 bases). There are 17 residues in the CDR3. Germline V lookup: CDR1 DFQATT, CDR2 SNEGSKA (reference sequence). The ends were cut back, 0 bases at V and 4 bases at J, with 19 bases in the middle. Here the CDR3 DNA reads TGCAGTGCTAGAGATGGCCGTCCTAAGGGGATAGGAAACACCATATATTTT. Translated: CSARDGRPKGIGNTIYF.

This clonotype came up many times. The chain carries TRBV20-1 and TRBJ2-1; no clear D gene. Between the trimmed V and J ends, which lost 3 bases and 10 bases, there was a span of 16 bases. CDR3 length: 13 residues. In germline, CDR1 is DFQATT, CDR2 SNEGSKA (reference sequence). The CDR3 coding sequence is TGCAGTGCTAGGAGTAGAGAGTCAGGCGAGCAGTTCTTC. Residues: CSARSRESGEQFF.

This clonotype was detected only a few times. A single base separates this from a much larger clone, so it may be a read error. The chain uses TRBV7-2 and TRBJ1-6; 9 nucleotides match TRBD1. Germline CDR1 is SGHTA and CDR2 is FQGNSA. V lost 1 base to trimming and J lost 14 bases; unmatched junction nucleotides: 12. This CDR3 comprises 16 residues. CDR3 DNA sequence: TGTGCCAGCAGCTTAGGCCGGGACAGGGAAATTTGGGCCCTCCACTTT. It yields the protein CASSLGRDREIWALHF.

This clonotype was counted between two and nine times. The chain has TRBV10-3 and TRBJ2-3, with 13 bases aligning to TRBD2. V lost 6 bases, J lost 6 bases, and 9 bases stayed unmatched. The CDR3 consists of 16 residues. Germline V CDR1 and CDR2: ENHRY, SYGVKD. CDR3 DNA: TGTGCCATCAGCGACGAGACTAGCGGGAGGTGGGATACGCAGTATTTT. Its translation is CAISDETSGRWDTQYF.